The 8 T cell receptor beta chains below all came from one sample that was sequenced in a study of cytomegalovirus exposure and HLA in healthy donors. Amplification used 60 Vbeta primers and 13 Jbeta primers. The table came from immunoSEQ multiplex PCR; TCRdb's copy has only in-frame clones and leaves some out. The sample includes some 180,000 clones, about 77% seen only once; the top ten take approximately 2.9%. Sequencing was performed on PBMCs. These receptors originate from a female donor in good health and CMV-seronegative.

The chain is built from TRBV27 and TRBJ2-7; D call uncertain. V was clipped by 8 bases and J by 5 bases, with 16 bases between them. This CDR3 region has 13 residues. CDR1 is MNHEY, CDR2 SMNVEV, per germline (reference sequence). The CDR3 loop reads CASSSDPAHEQYF. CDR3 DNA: TGTGCCAGCTCCAGCGATCCGGCCCACGAGCAGTACTTC.

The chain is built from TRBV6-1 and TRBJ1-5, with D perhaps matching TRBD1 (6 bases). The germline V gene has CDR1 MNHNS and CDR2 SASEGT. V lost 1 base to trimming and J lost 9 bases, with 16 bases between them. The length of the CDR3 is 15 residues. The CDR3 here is CASSEGLSGVRPQHF. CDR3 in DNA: TGTGCCAGCAGTGAAGGGTTGTCAGGGGTTCGGCCCCAGCATTTT.

The CDR3 is CASSLGTSGGYNEQFF. CDR3 nucleotides: TGTGCCAGCAGCTTAGGGACTAGCGGGGGTTACAATGAGCAGTTCTTC. This rearrangement joins TRBV7-6 to TRBJ2-1; TRBD2 agrees at 13 bases. Germline trimming cut 1 base from V and 4 bases from J; bases unmatched to any gene: 1. Germline V gene sequence: CDR1 SGHVS, CDR2 FNYEAQ. The CDR3 runs to 16 residues.

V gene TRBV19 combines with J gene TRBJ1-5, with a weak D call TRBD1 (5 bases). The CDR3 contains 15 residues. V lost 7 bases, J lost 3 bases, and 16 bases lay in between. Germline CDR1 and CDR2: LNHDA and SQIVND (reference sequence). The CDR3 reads CASTPDGGTNQPQHF. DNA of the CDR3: TGTGCCAGTACTCCGGACGGGGGAACCAATCAGCCCCAGCATTTT.

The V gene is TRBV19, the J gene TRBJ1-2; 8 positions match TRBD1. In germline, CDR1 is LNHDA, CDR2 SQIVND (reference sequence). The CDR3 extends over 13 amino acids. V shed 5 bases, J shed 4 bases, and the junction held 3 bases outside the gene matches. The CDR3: CASSRTGSYGYTF. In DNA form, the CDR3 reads TGTGCCAGTAGTCGGACAGGGTCCTATGGCTACACCTTC.

The CDR3 protein is CASSLGRNTEAFF. DNA of the CDR3: TGTGCCAGCAGCTTAGGCAGGAACACTGAAGCTTTCTTT. The chain recombines TRBV7-9 with TRBJ1-1, with D unresolved. CDR3 length: 13 amino acids. Trimming took 1 base from V and 1 from J, leaving 4 bases between them. CDR1 and CDR2 (germline): SEHNR, FQNEAQ (reference sequence). Using reference TRBV7-9 and TRBJ1-1 for the parts outside the CDR3, the full variable domain is DTGVSQNPRHKITKRGQNVTFRCDPISEHNRLYWYRQTLGQGPEFLTYFQNEAQLEKSRLLSDRFSAERPKGSFSTLEIQRTEQGDSAMYLCASSLGRNTEAFFGQGTRLTVV.

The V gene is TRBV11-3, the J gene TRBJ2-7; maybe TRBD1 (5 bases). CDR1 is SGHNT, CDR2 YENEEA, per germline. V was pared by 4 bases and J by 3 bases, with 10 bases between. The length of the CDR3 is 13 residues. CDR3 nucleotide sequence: TGTGCCAGCAGCTCCAGGACAAACTACGAGCAGTACTTC. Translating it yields CASSSRTNYEQYF.

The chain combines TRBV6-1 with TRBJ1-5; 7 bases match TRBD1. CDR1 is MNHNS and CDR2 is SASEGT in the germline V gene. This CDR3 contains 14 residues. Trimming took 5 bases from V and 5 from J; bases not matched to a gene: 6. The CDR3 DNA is TGTGCCAGCAGTTCAGGGGGTGGTTATCAGCCCCAGCATTTT. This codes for CASSSGGGYQPQHF.